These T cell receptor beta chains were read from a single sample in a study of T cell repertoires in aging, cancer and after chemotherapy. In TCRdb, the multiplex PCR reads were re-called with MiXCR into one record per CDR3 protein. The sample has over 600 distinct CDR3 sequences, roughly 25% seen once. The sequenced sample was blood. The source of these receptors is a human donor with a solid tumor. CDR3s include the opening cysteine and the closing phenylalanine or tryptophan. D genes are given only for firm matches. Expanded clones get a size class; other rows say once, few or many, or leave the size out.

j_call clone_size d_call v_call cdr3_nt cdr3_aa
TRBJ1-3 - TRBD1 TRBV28 TGTGCCAGCAGAACCCCGGGACAGGGGGCAGCTGGAAACACCATATATTTT CASRTPGQGAAGNTIYF
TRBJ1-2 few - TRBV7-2 TGTGCCAGCAGCTTAGGACCCACTCCCTCCTCCCAAGGTGGCTACACCTTC CASSLGPTPSSQGGYTF
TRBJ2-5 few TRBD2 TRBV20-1 TGCAGTGCCCCCTCTAGCGGGAGTGGGCAAGAGACCCAGTACTTC CSAPSSGSGQETQYF
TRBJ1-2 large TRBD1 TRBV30 TGTGCCTGGAGTCGGGACAGGAATGTGGGCTACACCTTC CAWSRDRNVGYTF
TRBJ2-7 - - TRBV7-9 TGTGCCAGCAGGTTTGACGGGGGCGTCCATGCCTACGAGCAGTACTTC CASRFDGGVHAYEQYF
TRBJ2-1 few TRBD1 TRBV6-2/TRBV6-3 TGTGCCAGCAGTTACCCGACAGGGGCAGTGAACAATGAGCAGTTCTTC CASSYPTGAVNNEQFF
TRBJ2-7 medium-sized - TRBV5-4 TGTGCCAGCAGCTTGGGAGGTCCCCAAGTGGAGCAGTACTTC CASSLGGPQVEQYF
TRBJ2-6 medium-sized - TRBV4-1 TGCGCCAGCAGCCAAGATCTTGGGGGGGCCAACGTCCTGACTTTC CASSQDLGGANVLTF
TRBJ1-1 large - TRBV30 TGTGCCTGGAGTGTGTTCGCAGGGGTCACTGAAGCTTTCTTT CAWSVFAGVTEAFF
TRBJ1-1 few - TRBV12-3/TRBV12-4 TGTGCCAGCAGCCCCCAAGGGCAAAACACTGAAGCTTTCTTT CASSPQGQNTEAFF
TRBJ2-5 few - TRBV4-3 TGCGCCAGCAGCCCCCGTCAGGGGCTCCCAGAAGAGACCCAGTACTTC CASSPRQGLPEETQYF